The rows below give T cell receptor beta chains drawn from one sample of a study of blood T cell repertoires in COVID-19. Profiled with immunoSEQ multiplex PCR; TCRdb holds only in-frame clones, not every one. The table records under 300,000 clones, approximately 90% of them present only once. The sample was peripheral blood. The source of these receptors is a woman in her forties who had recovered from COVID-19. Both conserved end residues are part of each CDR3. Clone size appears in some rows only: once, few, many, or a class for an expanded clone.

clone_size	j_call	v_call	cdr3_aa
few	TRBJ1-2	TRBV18	CASSPGGVGYGYTF
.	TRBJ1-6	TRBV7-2	CASSPRGQASPLHF
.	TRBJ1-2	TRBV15	CATSIRDGYTF
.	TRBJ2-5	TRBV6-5	CASSPLAGAVETQYF
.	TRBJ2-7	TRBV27	CASSPRASGRASHEQYF
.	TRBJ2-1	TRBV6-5	CASALSGSPGGQFF
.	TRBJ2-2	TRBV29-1	CSGGDVGTGELFF
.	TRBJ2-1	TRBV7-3	CASSFAGGASYNEQFF
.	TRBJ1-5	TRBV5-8	CASRWAYNQPQHF
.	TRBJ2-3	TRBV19	CASSIRGDTQYF
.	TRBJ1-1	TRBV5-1	CASGGQGGVTEAFF
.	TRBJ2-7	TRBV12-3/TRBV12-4	CASAGAPTYEQYF
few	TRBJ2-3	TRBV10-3	CAISRDAGADTQYF
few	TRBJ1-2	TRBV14	CASSQGSRNYGYTF
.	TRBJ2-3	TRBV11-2	CASSLAGSSADTQYF
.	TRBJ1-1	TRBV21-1	CASSKKAHTPQGPLNTEAFF
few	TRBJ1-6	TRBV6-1	CASSGGQGEGYNSPLHF
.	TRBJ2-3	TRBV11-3	CASSPRLAGGPTDTQYF
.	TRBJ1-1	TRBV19	CASKGGVGTEAFF
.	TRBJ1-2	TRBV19	CASRQEGLNYGYTF
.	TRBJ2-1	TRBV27	CASSPVQGSYNEQFF
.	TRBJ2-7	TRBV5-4	CASSFRTSDYEQYF
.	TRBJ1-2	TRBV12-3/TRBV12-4	CASSPTGDFGYTF
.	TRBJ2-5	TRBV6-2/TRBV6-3	CASSYSRTGRWETQYF
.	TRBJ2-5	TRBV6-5	CASSYYPGGETQYF
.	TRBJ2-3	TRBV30	CAWRGGTGGTDTQYF
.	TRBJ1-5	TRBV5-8	CASSPRGMGNQPQHF
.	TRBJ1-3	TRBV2	CASSRQIVTGNTIYF
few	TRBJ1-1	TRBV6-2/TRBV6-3	CASSLTGGLDTEAFF
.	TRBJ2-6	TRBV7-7	CASSHEWGANVLTF
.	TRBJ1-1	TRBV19	CASSPLDKGWPEAFF
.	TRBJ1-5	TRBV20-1	CSASTQGNSNQPQHF
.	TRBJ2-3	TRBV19	CASSTTGTTTDTQYF
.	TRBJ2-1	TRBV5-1	CASSLDGVSYNEQFF
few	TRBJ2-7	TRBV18	CASSPPLNGVDEQYF
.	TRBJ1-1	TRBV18	CASSGPVGGQVTEAFF
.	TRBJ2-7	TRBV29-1	CSAGQESSYEQYF
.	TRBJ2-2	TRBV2	CASSVISGRPRGTGELFF
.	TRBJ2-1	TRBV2	CASSPRGLAGREQFF
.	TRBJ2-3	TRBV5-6	CASSSSVGGTTQYF
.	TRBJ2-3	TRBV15	CATSRVGGTADTQYF
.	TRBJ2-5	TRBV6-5	CASRTGTWETQYF
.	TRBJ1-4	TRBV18	CASSPPRAPAGKLFF
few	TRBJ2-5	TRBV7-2	CASSLGLAGGSETQYF
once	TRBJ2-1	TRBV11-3	CASSLLGQGSYNEQFF
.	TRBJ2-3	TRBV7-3	CASSLGLAEGADTQYF
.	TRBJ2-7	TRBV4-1	CASSRDRFYEQYF
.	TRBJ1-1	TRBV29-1	CSVERGLSTEAFF
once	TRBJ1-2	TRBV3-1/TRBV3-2	CASSRQGFYGYTF
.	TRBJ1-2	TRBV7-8	CASSSTGYGYTF
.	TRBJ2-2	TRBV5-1	CASSLAGQGSGELFF
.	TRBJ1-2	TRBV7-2	CASSLRDTRGYTF
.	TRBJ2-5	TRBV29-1	CSAIPTSRETQYF
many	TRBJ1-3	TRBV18	CASSPTAGNTIYF
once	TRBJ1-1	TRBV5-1	CASSLAVNTEAFF
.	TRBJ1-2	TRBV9	CASSGRGGYTF
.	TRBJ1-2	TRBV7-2	CASSLGPGSDYGYTF
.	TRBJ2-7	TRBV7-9	CASSSPSKIEQYF
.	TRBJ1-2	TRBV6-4	CASSDSTGRGYTF